These T cell receptor beta chains were read from a single sample in a study of shared clonotypes between healthy human individuals. Sequencing used immunoSEQ multiplex PCR; TCRdb keeps in-frame clones, though not all of them. Of 550,000 to 800,000 clones listed, over 65% are singletons. Sequenced: memory CD4+ T cells sorted from blood. Source of these receptors: a young woman in good health. Each CDR3 is given with its conserved first and last residue. Each record gives: D gene, V gene, clone size, J gene, CDR3 DNA, CDR3 protein. The D gene is left open where the match is weak. Expanded clones get a size class; other rows say once, few or many, or leave the size out.

D: .; V: TRBV30; size: .; J: TRBJ1-1; DNA: TGTGCCTGGAAGTGGGTAAACACTGAAGCTTTCTTT; CDR3: CAWKWVNTEAFF
D: .; V: TRBV30; size: .; J: TRBJ1-1; DNA: TGTGCCTGGAGTGTGGAATACACTGAAGCTTTCTTT; CDR3: CAWSVEYTEAFF
D: .; V: TRBV19; size: .; J: TRBJ1-2; DNA: TGTGCCAGTAGTATCATAGGTGCCTATGGCTACACCTTC; CDR3: CASSIIGAYGYTF
D: .; V: TRBV18; size: .; J: TRBJ2-5; DNA: TGTGCCAGCTCACCACCGGGGCTAGCTGTGGAGACCCAGTACTTC; CDR3: CASSPPGLAVETQYF
D: .; V: TRBV2; size: .; J: TRBJ2-2; DNA: TGTGCCAGCAGCTTCGGTTCAGCCTCCCCCGGGGAGCTGTTTTTT; CDR3: CASSFGSASPGELFF
D: .; V: TRBV5-1; size: .; J: TRBJ2-5; DNA: TGCGCCAGCAGCCCTATGGACCCTGGGGGGGAGACCCAGTACTTC; CDR3: CASSPMDPGGETQYF
D: .; V: TRBV4-2; size: .; J: TRBJ2-2; DNA: TGTGCCAGCAGCTCGACCACCGGGGAGCTGTTTTTT; CDR3: CASSSTTGELFF
D: TRBD1; V: TRBV5-1; size: .; J: TRBJ1-2; DNA: TGCGCCAGCAGCCCAGGGACAGAGTCAAATGGCTACACCTTC; CDR3: CASSPGTESNGYTF
D: TRBD2; V: TRBV25-1; size: .; J: TRBJ2-1; DNA: TGTGCCAGCTGCGAACTAGCGCATAACGGAACCTACAATGAGCAGTTCTTC; CDR3: CASCELAHNGTYNEQFF
D: .; V: TRBV11-2; size: .; J: TRBJ2-7; DNA: TGTGCCAGCAGCTTAGATGTAGCCTCCTACGAGCAGTACTTC; CDR3: CASSLDVASYEQYF
D: TRBD2; V: TRBV4-1; size: .; J: TRBJ2-3; DNA: TGCGCCAGCAGCCAAGGGGGACTAGCGGGAGGAGGTACAGATACGCAGTATTTT; CDR3: CASSQGGLAGGGTDTQYF
D: TRBD2; V: TRBV30; size: few; J: TRBJ2-1; DNA: TGTGCCTGGAAGCGGCCGGGACTAGCGGTATACAATGAGCAGTTCTTC; CDR3: CAWKRPGLAVYNEQFF
D: .; V: TRBV12-1; size: .; J: TRBJ1-4; DNA: TGTGCCAGCAGCTCGGGGACAGGTTCTAATGAAAAACTGTTTTTT; CDR3: CASSSGTGSNEKLFF
D: .; V: TRBV11-2; size: many; J: TRBJ2-3; DNA: TGTGCCAGCAGCAGTACCATAGCCGATACGCAGTATTTT; CDR3: CASSSTIADTQYF
D: .; V: TRBV5-1; size: .; J: TRBJ1-2; DNA: TGCGCCAGCAGCCCGGATGGGGTAGAGAACTATGGCTACACCTTC; CDR3: CASSPDGVENYGYTF
D: TRBD2; V: TRBV28; size: few; J: TRBJ2-1; DNA: TGTGCCAGCAGTCTTGGACGGGCTAGCGGGTACAATGATCAGCAGTTCTTC; CDR3: CASSLGRASGYNDQQFF
D: .; V: TRBV21-1; size: .; J: TRBJ2-1; DNA: TGTGCCAGCGAGGCCGGGCAGGGGGGACTAGCGGGAGCAAGATACAATGAGCAGTTCTTC; CDR3: CASEAGQGGLAGARYNEQFF
D: TRBD2; V: TRBV5-1; size: .; J: TRBJ2-1; DNA: TGCGCCAGCAGCTTATCTAGCGGGGCCTACAATGAGCAGTTCTTC; CDR3: CASSLSSGAYNEQFF
D: TRBD2; V: TRBV5-6; size: .; J: TRBJ2-3; DNA: TGTGCCAGCAGCTTGGTTGGCGGGGGGAGCACAGATACGCAGTATTTT; CDR3: CASSLVGGGSTDTQYF
D: .; V: TRBV5-1; size: .; J: TRBJ1-1; DNA: TGCGCCAGCAGCCCCGGGCTCTCTATGAACACTGAAGCTTTCTTT; CDR3: CASSPGLSMNTEAFF
D: .; V: TRBV29-1; size: .; J: TRBJ1-2; DNA: TGCAGCGTTGAACGGCAGGGTCGCGTCTATGGCTACACCTTC; CDR3: CSVERQGRVYGYTF
D: .; V: TRBV28; size: .; J: TRBJ1-1; DNA: TGTGCCAGCAGTCCCTTGGGACCTGCGGGCACTGAAGCTTTCTTT; CDR3: CASSPLGPAGTEAFF
D: TRBD2; V: TRBV7-8; size: .; J: TRBJ2-3; DNA: TGTGCCAGCAGCTTAGGGACTAGCGGTAACACAGATACGCAGTATTTT; CDR3: CASSLGTSGNTDTQYF
D: .; V: TRBV7-9; size: .; J: TRBJ1-1; DNA: TGTGCCAGCAGCTTATTTAGGGATCGTAAAACTGAAGCTTTCTTT; CDR3: CASSLFRDRKTEAFF
D: TRBD2; V: TRBV28; size: .; J: TRBJ2-7; DNA: TGTGCCAGCGGCTTTGGCGGGAGTTCGCGAGAGCAGTACTTC; CDR3: CASGFGGSSREQYF
D: TRBD1; V: TRBV6-1; size: .; J: TRBJ1-2; DNA: TGTGCCAGCAGTGAAGGGACAGGGGGCTGGGGCTACACCTTC; CDR3: CASSEGTGGWGYTF
D: TRBD2; V: TRBV11-2; size: few; J: TRBJ2-7; DNA: TGTGCCAGCAGCCCCCAGCGGGACTCCTACGAGCAGTACTTC; CDR3: CASSPQRDSYEQYF
D: .; V: TRBV7-9; size: .; J: TRBJ1-5; DNA: TGTGCCAGCAATCTGAACAATCAGCCCCAGCATTTT; CDR3: CASNLNNQPQHF
D: TRBD1; V: TRBV10-2; size: once; J: TRBJ2-7; DNA: TGCGCCAGCAGGTCCGGACAGGGGTCGAATGAGCAGTACTTC; CDR3: CASRSGQGSNEQYF
D: TRBD2; V: TRBV4-1; size: .; J: TRBJ2-7; DNA: TGCGCCAGCAGCCGCCAGGAAGGTGGGGGAGGGCCCGTCTCCTACGAGCAGTACTTC; CDR3: CASSRQEGGGGPVSYEQYF
D: TRBD1; V: TRBV2; size: .; J: TRBJ2-7; DNA: TGTGCCAGCAGTGTTGAGGGACAGGGGCAATACGAGCAGTACTTC; CDR3: CASSVEGQGQYEQYF
D: .; V: TRBV5-1; size: .; J: TRBJ1-1; DNA: TGCGCCAGCAGCTTGGCCCAGCCTTACACTGAAGCTTTCTTT; CDR3: CASSLAQPYTEAFF
D: TRBD2; V: TRBV30; size: many; J: TRBJ2-1; DNA: TGTGCCTGGAACCAAAGGACTAGCGCCTACAATGAGCAGTTCTTC; CDR3: CAWNQRTSAYNEQFF
D: TRBD1; V: TRBV7-9; size: .; J: TRBJ1-5; DNA: TGTGCCAGCAGCACCGGACAGGGATTGGGCAATCAGCCCCAGCATTTT; CDR3: CASSTGQGLGNQPQHF
D: .; V: TRBV5-1; size: .; J: TRBJ1-4; DNA: TGCGCCAGCAGCGAGGGAGGAGAAAAACTGTTTTTT; CDR3: CASSEGGEKLFF
D: .; V: TRBV6-1; size: .; J: TRBJ1-2; DNA: TGTGCCAGCAGTCCCACTACGGGGGTAGAAGGCTACACCTTC; CDR3: CASSPTTGVEGYTF
D: TRBD1; V: TRBV7-2; size: .; J: TRBJ2-5; DNA: TGTGCCAGCAGCTTAGTGGGGACAGGGCAAGAGACCCAGTACTTC; CDR3: CASSLVGTGQETQYF
D: .; V: TRBV29-1; size: few; J: TRBJ2-5; DNA: TGCAGCGTTGAGGTTACAGCTGGGGAGCAGTACTTC; CDR3: CSVEVTAGEQYF
D: TRBD1; V: TRBV6-6; size: .; J: TRBJ2-3; DNA: TGTGCCAGCACCGCCTTGACAGGGGGAACAGATACGCAGTATTTT; CDR3: CASTALTGGTDTQYF
D: TRBD2; V: TRBV7-9; size: .; J: TRBJ2-3; DNA: TGTGCCAGCAGCTTAGAGAGACTAGCGGGAGATACGCAGTATTTT; CDR3: CASSLERLAGDTQYF
D: .; V: TRBV13; size: .; J: TRBJ2-1; DNA: TGTGCCAGCAGTGGGGCTAGATCCTACAATGAGCAGTTCTTC; CDR3: CASSGARSYNEQFF
D: .; V: TRBV9; size: few; J: TRBJ2-3; DNA: TGTGCCAGCAGCGTCCCCTCCGATACGCAGTATTTT; CDR3: CASSVPSDTQYF
D: TRBD2; V: TRBV9; size: .; J: TRBJ2-5; DNA: TGTGCCAGCAGCGTGGGACTAGCGGGAGCTAGGGAGACCCAGTACTTC; CDR3: CASSVGLAGARETQYF
D: .; V: TRBV7-6; size: .; J: TRBJ2-5; DNA: TGTGCCAGCAGCTCTCGGCGGCGCCAAGAGACCCAGTACTTC; CDR3: CASSSRRRQETQYF
D: .; V: TRBV29-1; size: .; J: TRBJ2-3; DNA: TGCAGCGTTGAAGAGGCCCACACAGATACGCAGTATTTT; CDR3: CSVEEAHTDTQYF
D: TRBD1; V: TRBV6-5; size: .; J: TRBJ2-7; DNA: TGTGCCAGCAGTTTAATACAGGGGGGCCTCTACGAGCAGTACTTC; CDR3: CASSLIQGGLYEQYF
D: TRBD1; V: TRBV5-1; size: .; J: TRBJ1-4; DNA: TGCGCCAGCAGCCAGGACAGGGGAAAGGAAAAACTGTTTTTT; CDR3: CASSQDRGKEKLFF
D: .; V: TRBV15; size: .; J: TRBJ2-5; DNA: TGTGCCACCAGCAGAGTTATTTTGAGCGGCCAAGAGACCCAGTACTTC; CDR3: CATSRVILSGQETQYF
D: .; V: TRBV5-1; size: .; J: TRBJ2-5; DNA: TGCGCCAGCAGCTTGGCCGGGGGACAGCAAGAGACCCAGTACTTC; CDR3: CASSLAGGQQETQYF
D: .; V: TRBV11-3; size: .; J: TRBJ1-1; DNA: TGTGCCAGCAGTTACAGGCCGGGACACCTAGAAGCTTTCTTT; CDR3: CASSYRPGHLEAFF
D: .; V: TRBV6-1; size: few; J: TRBJ1-1; DNA: TGTGCCAGCAGTGAAGGCCCGGGGGCGATGAACACTGAAGCTTTCTTT; CDR3: CASSEGPGAMNTEAFF
D: TRBD1; V: TRBV2; size: .; J: TRBJ1-1; DNA: TGTGCCAGCAGTGGACAGGGGGCAGCGAACGCTGAAGCTTTCTTT; CDR3: CASSGQGAANAEAFF